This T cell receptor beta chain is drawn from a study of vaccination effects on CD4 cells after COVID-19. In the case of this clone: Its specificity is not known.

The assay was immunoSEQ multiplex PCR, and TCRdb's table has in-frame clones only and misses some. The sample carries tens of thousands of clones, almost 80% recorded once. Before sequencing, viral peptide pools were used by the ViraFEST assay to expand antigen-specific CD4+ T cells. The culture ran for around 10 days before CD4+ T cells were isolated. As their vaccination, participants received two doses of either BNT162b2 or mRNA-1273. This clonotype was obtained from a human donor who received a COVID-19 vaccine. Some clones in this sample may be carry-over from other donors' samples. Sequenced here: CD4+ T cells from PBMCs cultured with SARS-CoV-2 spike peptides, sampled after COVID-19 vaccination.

The CDR3 loop reads CASMGRAGGQPQHF. The CDR3 DNA is TGTGCCAGCATGGGTCGGGCAGGAGGTCAGCCCCAGCATTTT. V usage is TRBV21-1 and J usage is TRBJ1-5. TRBV21-1 is a pseudogene locus. The CDR3 totals 14 residues.